A single sample gave rise to the 21 T cell receptor beta chains below, sequenced in a study of post-analysis software for immune sequencing data. Antigen specificity for these receptors is unknown. General study findings and limits: When patients were compared with controls, a handful of TRBV segments were more frequent, TRBV5-6, TRBV5-1 and TRBV20-1 among them.

The TCR beta cDNA libraries contained unique molecular identifiers. One entry per CDR3 protein, called by TCRdb with MiXCR from the PCR reads. This sample has 500,000 to 600,000 distinct CDR3 sequences, with 44% found just once. The sequenced material came from blood. The source is a girl aged 5-17 years with multiple sclerosis.

In this sample, this clonotype turned up a few times. This chain joins TRBV12-3 or TRBV12-4 and TRBJ1-4; D may be TRBD1 (6 bases). Trimming cost V 6 bases and J 3 bases, with 14 bases left between them. CDR3 size: 15 residues. The CDR3 is CASSSPGVANEKLFF. The CDR3 coding sequence is TGTGCCAGCAGCTCACCAGGGGTAGCTAATGAAAAACTGTTTTTT.

This clonotype appeared many times. The chain uses TRBV12-3 or TRBV12-4 and TRBJ2-7; D could derive from TRBD1 or TRBD2 (6 bases each). Trimming took 6 bases from V and 4 from J, leaving 10 bases between them. The CDR3 has 12 amino acids. DNA for the CDR3: TGTGCCAGCAGCACAGGGAGGTACGAGCAGTACTTC. The encoded protein is CASSTGRYEQYF.

Remarks on this clonotype: The junction does not match germline at one end; this may be a read error. This sequence joins TRBV6-6 and TRBJ1-6; D is possibly TRBD1 (5 bases). CDR1 and CDR2 (germline): MNHNY, SVGAGI (reference sequence). CDR3 length: 15 residues. The CDR3 region is CASDTSGSYSSPLHF. CDR3 bases: TGTGCCAGCGATACATCAGGGTCCTATAGTTCACCCCTCCACTTT.

The V call is TRBV9, the J call TRBJ2-3; D may be TRBD1 (6 bases). V dropped 0 bases and J dropped 3 bases, with 11 bases sitting between them. Germline V CDR1 and CDR2: SGDLS, YYNGEE. This CDR3 spans 15 amino acids. The CDR3 coding sequence is TGTGCCAGCAGCGTAGTCCCGGACAGAACAGATACGCAGTATTTT. Its protein product is CASSVVPDRTDTQYF.

This clonotype was seen once. A read error may account for a junction end that differs from germline. This CDR3 is CAGRTDSSTDTQYF. Here the CDR3 DNA reads TGTGCCGGCAGGACAGACAGTTCCACAGATACGCAGTATTTT. The chain has TRBV27 and TRBJ2-3; maybe TRBD1 (6 bases). This CDR3 is 14 amino acids long. Per germline, CDR1 MNHEY and CDR2 SMNVEV (reference sequence).

This clonotype has just one count. The gene calls are TRBV6-1 and TRBJ2-7, with D possibly being TRBD1 (7 bases). Germline CDR1 reads MNHNS; CDR2 reads SASEGT. CDR3 size: 16 residues. Trimming stripped 0 bases from V and 3 bases from J, with 15 bases between. The CDR3 bases are TGTGCCAGCAGTGAAGCATACAGGGGAGGCGTCTACGAGCAGTACTTC. Its protein is CASSEAYRGGVYEQYF.

This clonotype has a handful of counts. The chain has TRBV6-5 and TRBJ2-7; TRBD1 agrees at 8 bases. V shed 6 bases and J 6 bases; nucleotides not matched to a gene: 4. The CDR3 is 12 residues long. CDR1 is MNHEY and CDR2 is SVGAGI in the germline V gene. Written as DNA, the CDR3 is TGTGCCAGCAGGCCTACAGGGGGCGAGCAGTACTTC. Protein sequence: CASRPTGGEQYF.

The genes are TRBV20-1 and TRBJ2-1, with 8 bases that match TRBD2. This CDR3 is built from 15 residues. Germline V lookup: CDR1 DFQATT, CDR2 SNEGSKA (reference sequence). With V trimmed by 0 bases and J by 0 bases, 1 base remained unmatched. CDR3 nucleotide sequence: TGCAGTGCTAGAGATCTAGCGGGCTCCTACAATGAGCAGTTCTTC. Amino acids: CSARDLAGSYNEQFF.

The rearrangement uses TRBV12-3 or TRBV12-4 and TRBJ2-7; TRBD1 is a possible D gene (7 bases). The CDR3 extends over 15 amino acids. V was shortened by 3 bases and J by 0 bases, with 12 bases between the two germline ends. Here the CDR3 DNA reads TGTGCCAGCAGTTTGGGGGGACAGCTCTCCTACGAGCAGTACTTC. This gives the protein CASSLGGQLSYEQYF.

A few counts support this clonotype. The rearrangement links TRBV5-1 to TRBJ2-5, with D possibly TRBD2 on 5 matching bases. Germline V gene lookup returns CDR1 SGHRS and CDR2 YFSETQ. This CDR3 spans 15 amino acids. Trimming shortened V by 1 base and J by 2 bases, and 12 bases separated the two germline ends. This CDR3 is CASSLLAPGQETQYF. The CDR3 DNA follows: TGCGCCAGCAGCTTGCTGGCCCCGGGGCAAGAGACCCAGTACTTC.

The rearrangement links TRBV10-3 to TRBJ1-2; TRBD1 matches 8 bases. The CDR3 loop spans 14 amino acids. Losses at the gene ends were 7 bases for V and 0 bases for J; bases not matched to a gene: 4. Germline V gives CDR1 ENHRY, CDR2 SYGVKD. The CDR3 here is CAITSTGANYGYTF. CDR3 nucleotides: TGTGCCATCACCTCGACAGGGGCTAACTATGGCTACACCTTC.

The V and J genes are TRBV6-5 and TRBJ2-7; maybe TRBD2 (5 bases). The V end lost 0 bases, the J end lost 2 bases, and 11 bases lay between the germline ends. CDR3 length: 15 residues. The germline V gene encodes CDR1 MNHEY and CDR2 SVGAGI. The DNA for the CDR3 is TGTGCCAGCAGTTACTCAGCGGAAGTGGCCTACGAGCAGTACTTC. Encoded protein: CASSYSAEVAYEQYF.

V usage is TRBV6-6 and J usage is TRBJ2-1, with no clear D. This CDR3 spans 11 amino acids. Germline loops: CDR1 MNHNY, CDR2 SVGAGI (reference sequence). Trimming cost V 8 bases and J 8 bases, with 10 bases left between them. The CDR3 DNA reads as TGTGCCAGCGGGCAGGCCGATGAGCAGTTCTTC. This sequence encodes CASGQADEQFF.

CDR3 sequence reads: CSVVHMNTEAFF. Here the CDR3 DNA reads TGCAGCGTCGTACACATGAACACTGAAGCTTTCTTT. This rearrangement joins TRBV29-1 to TRBJ1-1; D is undetermined. There are 12 residues in the CDR3. V was pared by 6 bases and J by 0 bases, with 8 bases between. Germline assignment: CDR1 SQVTM and CDR2 ANQGSEA.

The chain uses TRBV20-1 and TRBJ2-5, with 8 bases aligning to TRBD1. V shed 3 bases and J 4 bases; nucleotides not matched to a gene: 4. The germline CDR1 and CDR2 sequences are DFQATT and SNEGSKA (reference sequence). This CDR3 spans 13 amino acids. CDR3 residues: CSARTGVRETQYF. CDR3 in DNA: TGCAGTGCTAGGACAGGGGTGAGAGAGACCCAGTACTTC.

CDR3 in DNA: TGTGCCAGCAGTTTAGACGGTAAAAATCAGCCCCAGCATTTT. It encodes CASSLDGKNQPQHF. The chain has TRBV12-3 or TRBV12-4 and TRBJ1-5, with D hard to call. The CDR3 is 14 residues long. V lost 1 base and J lost 4, with 8 bases in between.

This clonotype has a count of ten or more. The genes are TRBV7-9 and TRBJ1-4; no firm D call. The CDR3 is made up of 14 amino acids. Germline V gene lookup returns CDR1 SEHNR and CDR2 FQNEAQ (reference sequence). The germline V and J ends were trimmed by 5 bases and 7 bases, with 14 bases remaining between them. Here the CDR3 DNA reads TGTGCCAGCAGCCTGGGAGTACAACGTGAAAAACTGTTTTTT. This sequence encodes CASSLGVQREKLFF.

This clonotype came up many times. This chain uses TRBV12-3 or TRBV12-4 with TRBJ2-5, with 10 bases identical to TRBD1. V lost 6 bases to trimming and J lost 4 bases; unmatched junction nucleotides: 2. This CDR3 comprises 13 residues. CDR3 DNA sequence: TGTGCCAGCAGCGGGACAGGGGTAGAGACCCAGTACTTC. Amino acids: CASSGTGVETQYF.

This clonotype was counted between two and nine times. The rearrangement links TRBV6-6 to TRBJ2-7; 7 bases match TRBD1. J gave up 3 bases and V 6 bases, and 5 bases lay outside the gene matches. CDR1 and CDR2 (germline): MNHNY, SVGAGI (reference sequence). CDR3 length equals 13 residues. The CDR3 DNA is TGTGCCAGCAGAGAAGACAGGGACTACGAGCAGTACTTC. It encodes CASREDRDYEQYF.

The chain is built from TRBV29-1 and TRBJ1-2, with D perhaps TRBD1 (6 bases). CDR3 length: 12 residues. The germline V gene encodes CDR1 SQVTM and CDR2 ANQGSEA. Deletions cut 4 bases from V and 7 bases from J, with 13 bases between. The CDR3 DNA reads TGCAGCGTTGCGACAGGAGACTCTGGCTACACCTTC. This sequence encodes CSVATGDSGYTF.

J is TRBJ1-2 and V is TRBV29-1, with D unclear. V lost 7 bases and J lost 1, with 16 bases in between. CDR1 and CDR2 from the germline V gene are SQVTM and ANQGSEA. The CDR3 loop spans 14 amino acids. The CDR3 DNA reads TGCAGCGCCGACAAGGACGGATATAACTATGGCTACACCTTC. It codes for CSADKDGYNYGYTF.